These 26 T cell receptor beta chains were sequenced from one sample in a study of shared clonotypes between healthy human individuals. Cells designated naive CD8 were CD45RO-negative and were positively selected for CCR7, with terminally differentiated effector memory CD45RA+ cells excluded. TCRdb's table, derived via immunoSEQ multiplex PCR, lists solely in-frame clones and lacks some. The sample lists about 2 million clones; about 95% were seen once. The material sequenced was naive CD8+ T cells sorted from blood. The receptors were sampled from a man younger than 30 in good health.

The V gene is TRBV11-3, the J gene TRBJ2-3; the match to TRBD2 covers 8 bases. V was clipped by 5 bases and J by 4 bases; unmatched bases: 5. Per the germline V gene, CDR1 is SGHNT and CDR2 is YENEEA. The CDR3 extends over 14 amino acids. The DNA for the CDR3 is TGTGCCAGCAGCCCCGGGACTAGTGCAGATACGCAGTATTTT. Translated: CASSPGTSADTQYF.

The chain has TRBV27 and TRBJ2-7; a possible D gene is TRBD1 (5 bases). V was clipped by 4 bases and J by 2 bases, with 15 bases between them. Germline CDR1 and CDR2: MNHEY and SMNVEV (reference sequence). The CDR3 runs 15 residues. DNA for the CDR3: TGTGCCAGCAGTTACGGAGCCCCGGACACCTACGAGCAGTACTTC. Amino acid sequence: CASSYGAPDTYEQYF.

V usage is TRBV4-3 and J usage is TRBJ2-5; D might be TRBD1 or TRBD2, each matching 8 bases. The CDR3 is 20 residues long. Per the germline V gene, CDR1 is LGHNA and CDR2 is YSLEER. V lost 0 bases and J lost 2, with 25 bases in between. In DNA form, the CDR3 reads TGCGCCAGCAGCCAAGATCCCGACAGGGGACGGGAGGGCCGTCAAGAGACCCAGTACTTC. Translating it yields CASSQDPDRGREGRQETQYF.

The chain couples TRBV7-2 to TRBJ2-7; 8 positions agree with TRBD1. V was clipped by 3 bases and J by 5 bases; unmatched bases: 6. The germline V gene has CDR1 SGHTA and CDR2 FQGNSA. There are 14 residues in the CDR3. The CDR3 nucleotides are TGTGCCAGCAGCTTCCCCCAGGGGGCCCACGAGCAGTACTTC. This codes for CASSFPQGAHEQYF.

The chain joins TRBV7-2 to TRBJ2-3, with 8 bases lining up with TRBD2. V lost 2 bases, J lost 2 bases, and 12 bases stayed unmatched. The CDR3 is made up of 18 amino acids. Germline V gene data show CDR1 as SGHTA and CDR2 as FQGNSA. The CDR3 DNA reads TGTGCCAGCAGCTTATCACGGGGGGGCTCCGAGAACACAGATACGCAGTATTTT. Translated, it gives CASSLSRGGSENTDTQYF.

This sequence joins TRBV19 and TRBJ2-7; D call uncertain. The germline V gene encodes CDR1 LNHDA and CDR2 SQIVND (reference sequence). The CDR3 consists of 13 residues. Trimming removed 5 bases from V and 6 bases from J, with 14 bases in between. The CDR3 sequence: CASSPLEGSEQYF. CDR3 bases: TGTGCCAGTAGTCCCCTAGAAGGGTCCGAGCAGTACTTC.

The chain couples TRBV13 to TRBJ2-7; no firm D call. This CDR3 has 12 amino acids. V was trimmed by 2 bases and J by 5 bases, leaving 7 bases between them. The germline CDR1 and CDR2 sequences are PRHDT and FYEKMQ (reference sequence). In DNA form, the CDR3 reads TGTGCCAGCAGCTTACCCCAGAACGAGCAGTACTTC. Protein: CASSLPQNEQYF.

The chain recombines TRBV2 with TRBJ2-3; D is perhaps TRBD1 or TRBD2 (7 bases each). Trimming removed 6 bases from V and 2 bases from J, with 18 bases in between. Germline CDR1 is SNHLY and CDR2 is FYNNEI. The CDR3 is made up of 16 amino acids. CDR3: CASSLRGGTDTDTQYF. The CDR3, as DNA: TGTGCCAGCAGCCTCAGGGGGGGAACCGACACAGATACGCAGTATTTT.

The V call is TRBV11-2, the J call TRBJ2-7; D not resolved. The V end lost 3 bases, the J end lost 3 bases, and 9 bases lay between the germline ends. CDR3 length: 13 amino acids. Germline CDR1 reads SGHAT; CDR2 reads FQNNGV. The CDR3 nucleotides are TGTGCCAGCAGCTTCGACGTGGTCTACGAGCAGTACTTC. Its translation: CASSFDVVYEQYF.

This rearrangement joins TRBV7-2 to TRBJ2-1, with a possible D match to TRBD2 (7 bases). The V end was cut by 1 base, the J end by 4 bases, with 17 bases between. CDR1 SGHTA and CDR2 FQGNSA come from the germline V gene. The CDR3 extends over 17 amino acids. The CDR3, as DNA: TGTGCCAGCAGCTTAGTAGGGGGGGAGGCCCTTTACAATGAGCAGTTCTTC. Translating gives CASSLVGGEALYNEQFF.

This rearrangement joins TRBV5-1 to TRBJ1-1; D is unclear. CDR3 length: 15 residues. V lost 2 bases and J 1 base, leaving 12 bases between the germline ends. Germline CDR1 and CDR2: SGHRS and YFSETQ. This CDR3 is CASSFYIEGNTEAFF. DNA for the CDR3: TGCGCCAGCAGCTTTTATATCGAAGGGAACACTGAAGCTTTCTTT. Using reference TRBV5-1 and TRBJ1-1 for the parts outside the CDR3, the full variable domain is KAGVTQTPRYLIKTRGQQVTLSCSPISGHRSVSWYQQTPGQGLQFLFEYFSETQRNKGNFPGRFSGRQFSNSRSEMNVSTLELGDSALYLCASSFYIEGNTEAFFGQGTRLTVV.

The chain combines TRBV4-3 with TRBJ2-7; D is unclear. V dropped 6 bases and J dropped 5 bases, with 14 bases sitting between them. The CDR3 length is 13 residues. The germline gives CDR1 LGHNA, CDR2 YSLEER. The CDR3, as DNA: TGCGCCAGCAGTCGAGGAGAAGGCCACGAGCAGTACTTC. This gives the protein CASSRGEGHEQYF.

In regard to this clone: This sample also contains other DNA sequences that code for the same CDR3. This rearrangement joins TRBV5-1 to TRBJ2-1, with unresolved D. The CDR3 has 11 residues. The germline V gene has CDR1 SGHRS and CDR2 YFSETQ. The V end was cut by 0 bases, the J end by 9 bases, with 4 bases between. CDR3 coding DNA: TGCGCCAGCAGCTTGGTGGGTGAGCAGTTCTTC. It codes for CASSLVGEQFF.

To note about this clone: The same CDR3 also results from other DNA sequences found in this sample. The chain has TRBV30 and TRBJ1-5; D perhaps matches TRBD1 (6 bases). The CDR3 consists of 14 residues. The V end lost 2 bases, the J end lost 1 base, and 9 bases lay between the germline ends. CDR1 and CDR2 from the germline V gene are GTSNPN and SVGIG (reference sequence). The CDR3 bases are TGTGCCTGGAGTCCAGGGGCCAGCAATCAGCCCCAGCATTTT. Translating it yields CAWSPGASNQPQHF.

This chain joins TRBV18 and TRBJ2-1; 8 bases are a match to TRBD1. J was trimmed by 1 base and V by 3 bases; bases with no gene match: 8. The CDR3 runs 17 residues. Germline CDR1 and CDR2: KGHSH and LQKENI. The CDR3 spells CASSPLWRDRSYNEQFF. In DNA, the CDR3 is TGTGCCAGCTCACCCTTGTGGAGGGACAGGTCCTACAATGAGCAGTTCTTC.

V usage is TRBV27 and J usage is TRBJ1-6, with D unclear. The CDR3 sequence is 14 residues long. In germline, CDR1 is MNHEY, CDR2 SMNVEV (reference sequence). Trimming removed 3 bases from V and 7 bases from J, with 10 bases in between. The chain's CDR3 is CASSFGVGNSPLHF. For the CDR3, the DNA is TGTGCCAGCAGTTTCGGGGTCGGAAATTCACCCCTCCACTTT.

The chain joins TRBV6-1 to TRBJ2-1, with 9 bases identical to TRBD2. Trimming removed 4 bases from V and 5 bases from J; junction bases left unmatched: 3. Germline-derived CDR1 and CDR2 are MNHNS and SASEGT. The CDR3 extends over 14 amino acids. CDR3: CASSGLAENNEQFF. The CDR3, as DNA: TGTGCCAGCAGTGGACTAGCGGAGAACAATGAGCAGTTCTTC.

This clone was seen once. The chain recombines TRBV29-1 with TRBJ1-4; no clear D gene. Trimming took off 4 bases at V and 5 bases at J, with 5 bases between the two ends. The CDR3 contains 11 residues. The germline V gene has CDR1 SQVTM and CDR2 ANQGSEA. The chain's CDR3 is CSVVRNEKLFF. Here the CDR3 DNA reads TGCAGCGTTGTCCGGAATGAAAAACTGTTTTTT.

The chain is built from TRBV19 and TRBJ2-3; TRBD1 agrees at 9 bases. CDR3 size: 14 residues. CDR1 LNHDA and CDR2 SQIVND come from the germline V gene (reference sequence). The trim removed 5 bases at V and 3 bases at J, leaving 3 bases unmatched. DNA for the CDR3: TGTGCCAGTAGTTGGGACAGGGAAACAGATACGCAGTATTTT. Encoded protein: CASSWDRETDTQYF.

The V and J genes are TRBV29-1 and TRBJ2-3; 9 bases match TRBD1. The CDR3 loop spans 13 amino acids. The V segment lost 6 bases and the J segment 6 bases; nucleotides outside the gene matches: 7. CDR1 and CDR2 (germline): SQVTM, ANQGSEA. The CDR3 DNA sequence: TGCAGCGTCCGGGACAGGGCTCGGGATACGCAGTATTTT. This encodes CSVRDRARDTQYF.

V gene TRBV6-6 combines with J gene TRBJ1-5; D is undetermined. CDR1 MNHNY and CDR2 SVGAGI come from the germline V gene (reference sequence). This CDR3 spans 13 amino acids. Trimming stripped 8 bases from V and 1 base from J, with 9 bases between. CDR3 sequence reads: CASLFQSNQPQHF. CDR3 DNA: TGTGCCAGCCTATTTCAAAGCAATCAGCCCCAGCATTTT.

The chain uses TRBV4-1 and TRBJ1-2; D gene uncertain. The length of the CDR3 is 15 residues. The germline gives CDR1 MGHRA, CDR2 YSYEKL. Trimming removed 3 bases from V and 7 bases from J, with 18 bases in between. The CDR3 loop is CASSQPRWPSGGYTF. The CDR3 DNA sequence: TGCGCCAGCAGCCAGCCCCGTTGGCCTTCGGGTGGCTACACCTTC.

A note on this clone: Additional DNA sequences in this sample encode the identical CDR3. The chain carries TRBV4-1 and TRBJ2-7; D call uncertain. The CDR3 length is 12 residues. Trimming took 4 bases from V and 0 from J, leaving 4 bases between them. Germline CDR1 reads MGHRA; CDR2 reads YSYEKL. The CDR3 reads CASSPDSYEQYF. CDR3 in DNA: TGCGCCAGCAGCCCCGACTCCTACGAGCAGTACTTC.

On this clone itself: This same CDR3 is encoded by further DNA sequences in the sample. The V and J genes are TRBV11-2 and TRBJ1-2; TRBD1 is a possible D gene (5 bases). The CDR3 has 13 residues. Trimming stripped 5 bases from V and 3 bases from J, with 10 bases between. Germline CDR1 is SGHAT and CDR2 is FQNNGV. The CDR3 is CASSPGTYYGYTF. The DNA for the CDR3 is TGTGCCAGCAGCCCTGGGACTTACTATGGCTACACCTTC.

This chain connects TRBV27 to TRBJ1-3; the D gene is possibly TRBD1 (5 bases). Germline V gene data show CDR1 as MNHEY and CDR2 as SMNVEV (reference sequence). The V gene lost 4 bases and the J gene lost 8 bases, with 15 bases spanning the gap. This CDR3 contains 14 residues. The CDR3 DNA reads as TGTGCCAGCAGTTCCACCAGGAGGGACGACACCATATATTTT. This codes for CASSSTRRDDTIYF.

In this sample, this clone turned up once. The chain joins TRBV15 to TRBJ2-7, with TRBD2 matching 8 bases. J was trimmed by 4 bases and V by 2 bases; bases with no gene match: 7. The CDR3 totals 15 residues. Germline V gene lookup returns CDR1 LNHNV and CDR2 YYDKDF (reference sequence). Here the CDR3 DNA reads TGTGCCACCAGCAGACCCCGGGAGGGCCTTTACGAGCAGTACTTC. Its translation is CATSRPREGLYEQYF.